The 16 T cell receptor beta chains below all came from one sample that was sequenced in a study of T cell responses to AZD1222 COVID-19 vaccine. The assay was immunoSEQ multiplex PCR, and TCRdb's table has in-frame clones only and misses some. Among 20,000 to 30,000 clones listed, 87% were seen once. Sequencing used peripheral blood, obtained 28 days after the second AZD1222 dose. The source of these receptors is an adult who received the AZD1222 COVID-19 vaccine.

The J gene is TRBJ2-7, the V gene TRBV19, with unresolved D. The germline gives CDR1 LNHDA, CDR2 SQIVND (reference sequence). Trimming removed 3 bases from V and 6 bases from J, with 12 bases in between. This CDR3 comprises 13 residues. The CDR3 nucleotides are TGTGCCAGTAGTATGGGGTGGGGAAGCGAGCAGTACTTC. Protein sequence: CASSMGWGSEQYF.

CDR3 residues: CASTINRSEQFF. CDR3 nucleotide sequence: TGTGCCAGCACCATAAATAGGAGTGAGCAGTTCTTC. V gene TRBV12-3 or TRBV12-4 combines with J gene TRBJ2-1, with unresolved D. V was shortened by 7 bases and J by 9 bases, with 13 bases between the two germline ends. The CDR3 sequence is 12 residues long.

The rearrangement links TRBV7-2 to TRBJ2-3, with TRBD2 matching 7 bases. Per the germline V gene, CDR1 is SGHTA and CDR2 is FQGNSA. This CDR3 has 17 residues. Trimming took 0 bases from V and 0 from J; bases not matched to a gene: 6. The CDR3 loop is CASSLAQSSGSTDTQYF. DNA of the CDR3: TGTGCCAGCAGCTTAGCGCAAAGTAGCGGGAGCACAGATACGCAGTATTTT. The variable domain in full, with the rest retrieved from reference TRBV7-2 and TRBJ2-3, is GAGVSQSPSNKVTEKGKDVELRCDPISGHTALYWYRQSLGQGLEFLIYFQGNSAPDKSGLPSDRFSAERTGGSVSTLTIQRTQQEDSAVYLCASSLAQSSGSTDTQYFGPGTRLTVL.

The chain recombines TRBV19 with TRBJ2-1, with D perhaps matching TRBD2 (6 bases). The CDR3 is 17 amino acids. Per the germline V gene, CDR1 is LNHDA and CDR2 is SQIVND (reference sequence). V was cut by 3 bases and J by 7 bases, with 22 bases left in between. The CDR3 DNA is TGTGCCAGTAGTATCGGCCTAGGAGGGCCCAACAAGAATGAGCAGTTCTTC. Translation gives CASSIGLGGPNKNEQFF.

The genes are TRBV5-1 and TRBJ2-3; D possibly corresponds to TRBD1 (6 bases). CDR3 length: 14 residues. Trimming left V 7 bases short and J 2 bases short, with 14 bases between. CDR1 and CDR2 from the germline V gene are SGHRS and YFSETQ. The CDR3 bases are TGCGCCAGCCGAGAACCAGGGGTCACAGATACGCAGTATTTT. Its translation is CASREPGVTDTQYF.

V and J are TRBV28 and TRBJ1-2, with TRBD1 matching over 9 bases. Germline lookup yields CDR1 MDHEN and CDR2 SYDVKM. The junction had 8 bases not matched to a gene; V was cut back by 4 bases and J by 2 bases. This CDR3 is 16 amino acids long. In DNA, the CDR3 is TGTGCCAGCAGTTCCTACGACAGGGGGGGAAACTATGGCTACACCTTC. Its translation is CASSSYDRGGNYGYTF.

The rearrangement joins TRBV2 to TRBJ1-2; D may be TRBD1 (6 bases). V shed 5 bases and J shed 4 bases, with 8 bases lying between them. Germline-derived CDR1 and CDR2 are SNHLY and FYNNEI. The CDR3 is 12 amino acids. The chain's CDR3 is CASSYRVYGYTF. In DNA, the CDR3 is TGTGCCAGCAGTTACAGGGTCTATGGCTACACCTTC.

The rearrangement uses TRBV6-5 and TRBJ1-6; D is possibly TRBD1 (5 bases). CDR3 length equals 14 residues. Germline V gene sequence: CDR1 MNHEY, CDR2 SVGAGI. V shed 5 bases and J shed 10 bases, with 15 bases lying between them. The CDR3 DNA sequence: TGTGCCAGCAGTAAACTGACAGAGCGATCACCCCTCCACTTT. Encoded protein: CASSKLTERSPLHF.

V gene TRBV5-1 combines with J gene TRBJ2-5, with 7 bases aligning to TRBD1. CDR3 length equals 15 residues. J was trimmed by 0 bases and V by 4 bases; bases with no gene match: 6. Germline-derived CDR1 and CDR2 are SGHRS and YFSETQ. The CDR3 DNA follows: TGCGCCAGCAGCCCCCAGACAGGGTACCAAGAGACCCAGTACTTC. As protein: CASSPQTGYQETQYF.

V and J are TRBV14 and TRBJ2-1; D is possibly TRBD1 or TRBD2 (5 bases each). The CDR3 spans 13 residues. The V and J ends lost 6 bases and 5 bases respectively, with 11 bases between them. Germline CDR1 reads SGHDN; CDR2 reads FVKESK. CDR3 in amino acids: CASSRDGNNEQFF. DNA of the CDR3: TGTGCCAGCAGTCGGGACGGAAACAATGAGCAGTTCTTC.

This chain connects TRBV10-3 to TRBJ2-7; no firm D call. V was pared by 6 bases and J by 2 bases, with 8 bases between. Germline V gives CDR1 ENHRY, CDR2 SYGVKD. This CDR3 has 12 residues. CDR3 sequence (DNA): TGTGCCATCAGACCAGATACCTACGAGCAGTACTTC. This encodes CAIRPDTYEQYF.

The J gene is TRBJ2-3, the V gene TRBV24-1; 8 bases are shared with TRBD2. V dropped 5 bases and J dropped 0; count of bases not matched to a gene: 9. The CDR3 runs to 17 residues. Per the germline V gene, CDR1 is KGHDR and CDR2 is SFDVKD. CDR3 DNA: TGTGCCACCAGTGGCGGGACTAGTGCTTCTAGCACAGATACGCAGTATTTT. Translated: CATSGGTSASSTDTQYF.

The CDR3 nucleotides read TGTGCCAGCAGCCCACAAGACCATGGGTCCGGGGAGCTGTTTTTT. Its protein is CASSPQDHGSGELFF. The chain carries TRBV14 and TRBJ2-2; D remains unclear. Germline V lookup: CDR1 SGHDN, CDR2 FVKESK. Between the trimmed V and J ends, which lost 4 bases and 6 bases, there was a span of 15 bases. There are 15 residues in the CDR3.

V gene TRBV29-1 combines with J gene TRBJ2-3; TRBD2 is a possible D gene (5 bases). Germline V gene sequence: CDR1 SQVTM, CDR2 ANQGSEA. The V end lost 2 bases, the J end lost 9 bases, and 6 bases lay between the germline ends. CDR3 size: 10 residues. This CDR3 is CSVETGTQYF. The DNA for the CDR3 is TGCAGCGTTGAAACGGGGACGCAGTATTTT.

The genes are TRBV3-1 (or the pseudogene TRBV3-2) and TRBJ2-2, with no clear D. Germline V gene data show CDR1 as LGHDT and CDR2 as YNNKEL (reference sequence). V shed 5 bases and J shed 3 bases, with 4 bases lying between them. The length of the CDR3 is 12 residues. The CDR3 DNA is TGTGCCAGCAGCTCTTACACCGGGGAGCTGTTTTTT. The encoded protein is CASSSYTGELFF.

The rearrangement joins TRBV19 to TRBJ2-5; D may be TRBD2 (6 bases). CDR3 length equals 13 residues. V was cut by 3 bases and J by 7 bases, with 12 bases left in between. The germline V gene has CDR1 LNHDA and CDR2 SQIVND (reference sequence). The CDR3 region has the DNA TGTGCCAGTAGTATGTCGGGAGTCGGGACCCAGTACTTC. It is translated as CASSMSGVGTQYF.